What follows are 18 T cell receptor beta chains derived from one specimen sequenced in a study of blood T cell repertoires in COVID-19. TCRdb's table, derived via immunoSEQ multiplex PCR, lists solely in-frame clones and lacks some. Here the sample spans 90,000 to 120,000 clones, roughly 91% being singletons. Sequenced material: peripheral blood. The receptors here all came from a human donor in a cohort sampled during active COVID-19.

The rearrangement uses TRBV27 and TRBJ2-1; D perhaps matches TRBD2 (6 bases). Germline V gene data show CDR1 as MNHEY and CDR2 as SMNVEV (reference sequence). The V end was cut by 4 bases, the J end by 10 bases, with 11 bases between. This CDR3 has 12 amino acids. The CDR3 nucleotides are TGTGCCAGCAGTTCCCGACTAGGGGAGCAGTTCTTC. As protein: CASSSRLGEQFF.

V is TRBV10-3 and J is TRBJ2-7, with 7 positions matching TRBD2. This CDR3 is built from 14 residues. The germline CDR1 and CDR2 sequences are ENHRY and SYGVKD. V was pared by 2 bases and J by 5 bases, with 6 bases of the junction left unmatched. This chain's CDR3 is CAISERGLDNEQYF. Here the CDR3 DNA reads TGTGCCATCAGTGAGAGAGGACTAGATAACGAGCAGTACTTC.

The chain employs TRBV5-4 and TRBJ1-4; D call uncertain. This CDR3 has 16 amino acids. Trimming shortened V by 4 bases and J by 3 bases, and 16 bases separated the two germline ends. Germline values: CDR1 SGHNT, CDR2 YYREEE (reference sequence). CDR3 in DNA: TGTGCCAGCAGCCCAGCCCCGCGGCCTCCTAATGAAAAACTGTTTTTT. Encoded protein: CASSPAPRPPNEKLFF.

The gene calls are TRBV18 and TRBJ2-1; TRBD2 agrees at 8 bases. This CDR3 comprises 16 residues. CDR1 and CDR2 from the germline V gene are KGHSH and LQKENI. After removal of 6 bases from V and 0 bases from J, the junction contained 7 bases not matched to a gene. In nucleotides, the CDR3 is TGTGCCAGCTCGCCCGGGAGGGGATACTCCTACAATGAGCAGTTCTTC. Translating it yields CASSPGRGYSYNEQFF.

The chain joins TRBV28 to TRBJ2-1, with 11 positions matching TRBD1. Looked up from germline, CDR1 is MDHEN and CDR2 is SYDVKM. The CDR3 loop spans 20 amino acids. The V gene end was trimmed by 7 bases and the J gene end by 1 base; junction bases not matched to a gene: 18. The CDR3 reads CASTPVADRGPSASYNEQFF. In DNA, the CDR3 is TGTGCCAGCACCCCGGTAGCGGACAGGGGGCCCAGCGCTTCCTACAATGAGCAGTTCTTC.

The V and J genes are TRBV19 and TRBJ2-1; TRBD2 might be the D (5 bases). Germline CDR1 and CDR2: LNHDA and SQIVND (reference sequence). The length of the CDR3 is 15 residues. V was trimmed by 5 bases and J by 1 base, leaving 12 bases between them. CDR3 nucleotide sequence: TGTGCCAGTAGTTGGAGGCATAAGTCCTACAATGAGCAGTTCTTC. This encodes CASSWRHKSYNEQFF.

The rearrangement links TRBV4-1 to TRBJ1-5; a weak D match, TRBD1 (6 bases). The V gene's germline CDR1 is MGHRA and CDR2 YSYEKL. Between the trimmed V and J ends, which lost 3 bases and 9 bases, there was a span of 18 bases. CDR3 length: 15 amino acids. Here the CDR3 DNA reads TGCGCCAGCAGCCAGGAGGACAGAGATCATCGGCCCCAGCATTTT. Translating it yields CASSQEDRDHRPQHF.

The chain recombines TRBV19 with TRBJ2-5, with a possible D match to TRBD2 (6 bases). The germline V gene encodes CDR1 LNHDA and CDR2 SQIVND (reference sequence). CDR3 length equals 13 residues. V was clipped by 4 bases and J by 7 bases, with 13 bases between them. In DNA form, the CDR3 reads TGTGCCAGTAGTAGAACACTAGCTGCGACCCAGTACTTC. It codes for CASSRTLAATQYF. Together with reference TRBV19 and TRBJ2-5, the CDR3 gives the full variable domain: DGGITQSPKYLFRKEGQNVTLSCEQNLNHDAMYWYRQDPGQGLRLIYYSQIVNDFQKGDIAEGYSVSREKKESFPLTVTSAQKNPTAFYLCASSRTLAATQYFGPGTRLLVL.

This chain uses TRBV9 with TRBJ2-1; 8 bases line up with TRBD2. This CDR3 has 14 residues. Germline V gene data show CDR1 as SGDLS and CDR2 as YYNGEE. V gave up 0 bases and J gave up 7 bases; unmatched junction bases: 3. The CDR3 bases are TGTGCCAGCAGCGTAGTTACTAGCGGAAATGAGCAGTTCTTC. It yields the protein CASSVVTSGNEQFF.

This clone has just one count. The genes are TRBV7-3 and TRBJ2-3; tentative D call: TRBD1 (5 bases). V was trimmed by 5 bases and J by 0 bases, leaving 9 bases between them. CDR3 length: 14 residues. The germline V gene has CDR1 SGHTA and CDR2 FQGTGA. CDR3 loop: CASSNGHSTDTQYF. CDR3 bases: TGTGCCAGCAGCAATGGACACAGCACAGATACGCAGTATTTT. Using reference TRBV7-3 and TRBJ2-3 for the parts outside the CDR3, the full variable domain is GAGVSQTPSNKVTEKGKYVELRCDPISGHTALYWYRQSLGQGPEFLIYFQGTGAADDSGLPNDRFFAVRPEGSVSTLKIQRTERGDSAVYLCASSNGHSTDTQYFGPGTRLTVL.

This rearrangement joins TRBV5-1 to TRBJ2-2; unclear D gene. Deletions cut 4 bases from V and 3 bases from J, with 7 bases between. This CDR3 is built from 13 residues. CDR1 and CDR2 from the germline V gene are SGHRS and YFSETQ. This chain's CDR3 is CASSPRDTGELFF. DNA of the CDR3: TGCGCCAGCAGCCCCCGGGACACCGGGGAGCTGTTTTTT.

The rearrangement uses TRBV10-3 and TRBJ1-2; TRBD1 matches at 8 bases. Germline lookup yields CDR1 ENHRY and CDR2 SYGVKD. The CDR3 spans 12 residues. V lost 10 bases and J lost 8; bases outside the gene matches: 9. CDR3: CASHRGIEGYTF. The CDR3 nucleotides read TGTGCCAGCCACAGGGGGATTGAGGGCTACACCTTC.

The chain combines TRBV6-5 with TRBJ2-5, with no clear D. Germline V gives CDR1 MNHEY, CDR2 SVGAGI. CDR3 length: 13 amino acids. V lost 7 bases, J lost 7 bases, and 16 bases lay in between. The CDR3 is CASIKTVSGTQYF. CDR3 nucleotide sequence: TGTGCCAGCATTAAAACCGTCTCGGGGACCCAGTACTTC.

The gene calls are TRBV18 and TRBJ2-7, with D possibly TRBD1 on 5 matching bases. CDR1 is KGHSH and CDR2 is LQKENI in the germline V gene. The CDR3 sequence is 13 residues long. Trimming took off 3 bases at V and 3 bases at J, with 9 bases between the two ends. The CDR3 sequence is CASSPDIYYEQYF. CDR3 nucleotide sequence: TGTGCCAGCTCACCGGACATTTACTACGAGCAGTACTTC.

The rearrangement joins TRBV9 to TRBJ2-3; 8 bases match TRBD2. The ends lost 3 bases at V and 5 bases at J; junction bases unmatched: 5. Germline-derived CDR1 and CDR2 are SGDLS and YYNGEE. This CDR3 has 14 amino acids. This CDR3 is CASSAGRGVDTQYF. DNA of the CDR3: TGTGCCAGCAGCGCTGGGCGGGGGGTAGATACGCAGTATTTT.

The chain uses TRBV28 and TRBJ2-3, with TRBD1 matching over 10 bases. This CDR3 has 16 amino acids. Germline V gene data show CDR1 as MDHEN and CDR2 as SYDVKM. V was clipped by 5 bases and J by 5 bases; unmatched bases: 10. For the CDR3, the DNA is TGTGCCAGCAGTAACGTCGACAGGGGGCAAGGAGATACGCAGTATTTT. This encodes CASSNVDRGQGDTQYF. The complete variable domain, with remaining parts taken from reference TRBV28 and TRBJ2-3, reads DVKVTQSSRYLVKRTGEKVFLECVQDMDHENMFWYRQDPGLGLRLIYFSYDVKMKEKGDIPEGYSVSREKKERFSLILESASTNQTSMYLCASSNVDRGQGDTQYFGPGTRLTVL.

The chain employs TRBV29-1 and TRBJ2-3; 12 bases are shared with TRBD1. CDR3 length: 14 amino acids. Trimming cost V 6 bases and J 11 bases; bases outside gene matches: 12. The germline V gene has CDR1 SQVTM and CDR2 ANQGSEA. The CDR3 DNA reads TGCAGCGTCCCATTTGCGGGACAGGGGGCGAGGCAGTATTTT. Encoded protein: CSVPFAGQGARQYF.

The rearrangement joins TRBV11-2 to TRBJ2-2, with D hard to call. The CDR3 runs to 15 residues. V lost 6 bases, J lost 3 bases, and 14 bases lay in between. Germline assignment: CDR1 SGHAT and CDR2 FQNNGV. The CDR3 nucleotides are TGTGCCAGCAGAGTACTTACCGGGTACACCGGGGAGCTGTTTTTT. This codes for CASRVLTGYTGELFF. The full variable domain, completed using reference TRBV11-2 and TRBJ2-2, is EAGVAQSPRYKIIEKRQSVAFWCNPISGHATLYWYQQILGQGPKLLIQFQNNGVVDDSQLPKDRFSAERLKGVDSTLKIQPAKLEDSAVYLCASRVLTGYTGELFFGEGSRLTVL.